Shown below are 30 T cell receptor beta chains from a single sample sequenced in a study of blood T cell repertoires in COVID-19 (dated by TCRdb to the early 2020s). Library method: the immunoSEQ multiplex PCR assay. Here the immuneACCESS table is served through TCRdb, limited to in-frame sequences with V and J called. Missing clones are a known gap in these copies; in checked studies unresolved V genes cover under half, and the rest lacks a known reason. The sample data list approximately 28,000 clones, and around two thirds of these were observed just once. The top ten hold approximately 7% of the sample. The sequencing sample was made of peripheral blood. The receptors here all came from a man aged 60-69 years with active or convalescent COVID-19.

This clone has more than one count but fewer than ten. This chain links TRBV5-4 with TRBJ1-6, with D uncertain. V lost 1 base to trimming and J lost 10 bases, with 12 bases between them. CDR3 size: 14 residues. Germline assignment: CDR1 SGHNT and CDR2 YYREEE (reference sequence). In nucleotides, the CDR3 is TGTGCCAGCAGCTTGATTGCGGTCGGGTCACCCCTCCACTTT. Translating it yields CASSLIAVGSPLHF.

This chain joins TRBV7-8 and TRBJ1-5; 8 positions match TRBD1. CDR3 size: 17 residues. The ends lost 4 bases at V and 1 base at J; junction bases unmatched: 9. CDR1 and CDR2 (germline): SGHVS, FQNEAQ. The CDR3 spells CASSYDRGGFSNQPQHF. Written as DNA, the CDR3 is TGTGCCAGCAGCTACGACAGGGGCGGATTCAGCAATCAGCCCCAGCATTTT.

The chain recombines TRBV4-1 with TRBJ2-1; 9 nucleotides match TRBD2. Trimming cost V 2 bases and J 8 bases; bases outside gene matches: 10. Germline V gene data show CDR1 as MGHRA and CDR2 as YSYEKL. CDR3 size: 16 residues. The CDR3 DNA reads TGCGCCAGCAGCCAAAACCCTAGCGGGGACCTTTATGAGCAGTTCTTC. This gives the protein CASSQNPSGDLYEQFF.

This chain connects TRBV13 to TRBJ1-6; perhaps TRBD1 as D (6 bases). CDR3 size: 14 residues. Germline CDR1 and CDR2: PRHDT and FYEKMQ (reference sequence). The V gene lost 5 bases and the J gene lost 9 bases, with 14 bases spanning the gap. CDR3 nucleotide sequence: TGTGCCAGCAGCCTATACAGGGAAGGTTCACCCCTCCACTTT. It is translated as CASSLYREGSPLHF.

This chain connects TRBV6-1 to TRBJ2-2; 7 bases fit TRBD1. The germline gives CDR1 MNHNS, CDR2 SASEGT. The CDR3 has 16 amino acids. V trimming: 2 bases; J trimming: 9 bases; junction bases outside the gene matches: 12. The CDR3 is CASSESGERGRRELFF. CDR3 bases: TGTGCCAGCAGTGAATCGGGTGAAAGGGGGCGCAGGGAGCTGTTTTTT.

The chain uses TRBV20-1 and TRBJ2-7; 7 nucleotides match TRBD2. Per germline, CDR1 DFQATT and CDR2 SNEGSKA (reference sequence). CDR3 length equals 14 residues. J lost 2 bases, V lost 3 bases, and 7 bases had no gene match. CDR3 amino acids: CSASHAGDPYEQYF. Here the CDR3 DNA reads TGCAGTGCTAGTCACGCGGGAGATCCCTACGAGCAGTACTTC.

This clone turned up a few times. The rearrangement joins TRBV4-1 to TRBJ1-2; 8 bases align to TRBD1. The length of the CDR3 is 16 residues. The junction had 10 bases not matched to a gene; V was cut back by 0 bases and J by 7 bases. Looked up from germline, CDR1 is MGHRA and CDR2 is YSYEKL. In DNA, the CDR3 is TGCGCCAGCAGCCAAGAGTCTCCAGGGGGCCTAAGTGGCTACACCTTC. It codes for CASSQESPGGLSGYTF.

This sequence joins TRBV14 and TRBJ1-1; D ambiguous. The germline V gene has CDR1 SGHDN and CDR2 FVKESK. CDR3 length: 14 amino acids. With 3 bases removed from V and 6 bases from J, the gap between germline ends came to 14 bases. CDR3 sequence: CASSQTGLGAEAFF. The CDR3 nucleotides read TGTGCCAGCAGCCAGACCGGTTTGGGAGCTGAAGCTTTCTTT.

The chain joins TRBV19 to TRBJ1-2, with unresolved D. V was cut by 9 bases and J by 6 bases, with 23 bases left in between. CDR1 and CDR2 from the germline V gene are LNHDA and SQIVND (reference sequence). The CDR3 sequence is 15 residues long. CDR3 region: CASRLAGFTEHGYTF. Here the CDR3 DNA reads TGTGCCAGCAGGCTGGCCGGATTCACAGAACATGGCTACACCTTC. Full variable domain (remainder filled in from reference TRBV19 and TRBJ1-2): DGGITQSPKYLFRKEGQNVTLSCEQNLNHDAMYWYRQDPGQGLRLIYYSQIVNDFQKGDIAEGYSVSREKKESFPLTVTSAQKNPTAFYLCASRLAGFTEHGYTFGSGTRLTVV.

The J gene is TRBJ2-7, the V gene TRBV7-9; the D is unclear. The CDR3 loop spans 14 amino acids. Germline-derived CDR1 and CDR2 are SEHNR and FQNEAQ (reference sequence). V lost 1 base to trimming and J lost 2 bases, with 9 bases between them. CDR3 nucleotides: TGTGCCAGCAGCTTAGAGTGGGCCACCTACGAGCAGTACTTC. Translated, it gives CASSLEWATYEQYF.

The CDR3 loop is CASSRPGGWDGELFF. The CDR3 DNA is TGTGCCAGCAGCCGACCCGGGGGTTGGGACGGGGAGCTGTTTTTT. The rearrangement joins TRBV5-4 to TRBJ2-2, with D maybe TRBD2 (6 bases). CDR3 size: 15 residues. Germline V gene data show CDR1 as SGHNT and CDR2 as YYREEE (reference sequence). Trimming removed 4 bases at V and 7 bases at J, with 17 bases between. The whole variable domain, filled in from reference TRBV5-4 and TRBJ2-2, reads ETGVTQSPTHLIKTRGQQVTLRCSSQSGHNTVSWYQQALGQGPQFIFQYYREEENGRGNFPPRFSGLQFPNYSSELNVNALELDDSALYLCASSRPGGWDGELFFGEGSRLTVL.

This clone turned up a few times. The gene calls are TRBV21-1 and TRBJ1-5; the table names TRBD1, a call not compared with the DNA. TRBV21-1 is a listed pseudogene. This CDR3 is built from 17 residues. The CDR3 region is CASSARDRDGGNQPQHF. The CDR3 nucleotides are TGTGCCAGCAGCGCCCGAGACAGGGATGGAGGCAATCAGCCCCAGCATTTT.

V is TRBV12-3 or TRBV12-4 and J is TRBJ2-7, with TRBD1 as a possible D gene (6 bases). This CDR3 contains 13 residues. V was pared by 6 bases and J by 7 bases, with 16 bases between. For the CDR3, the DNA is TGTGCCAGCAGCAGCGTTCTGAGGGGGGAGCAGTACTTC. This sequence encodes CASSSVLRGEQYF.

In DNA form, the CDR3 reads TGTGCCAGCAGCTTGATTGGGGGCTCGGCAGATACGCAGTATTTT. Its protein is CASSLIGGSADTQYF. The chain employs TRBV7-2 and TRBJ2-3, with a possible D match to TRBD1 (6 bases). The CDR3 has 15 amino acids. The ends were cut back, 3 bases at V and 4 bases at J, with 14 bases in the middle. Germline V gene lookup returns CDR1 SGHTA and CDR2 FQGNSA.

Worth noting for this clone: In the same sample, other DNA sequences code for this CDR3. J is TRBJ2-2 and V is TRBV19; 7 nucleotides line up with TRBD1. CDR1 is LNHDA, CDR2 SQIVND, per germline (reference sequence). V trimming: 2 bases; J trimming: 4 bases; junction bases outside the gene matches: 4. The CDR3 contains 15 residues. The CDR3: CASSIRQGGTGELFF. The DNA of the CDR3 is TGTGCCAGTAGTATAAGACAGGGTGGCACCGGGGAGCTGTTTTTT.

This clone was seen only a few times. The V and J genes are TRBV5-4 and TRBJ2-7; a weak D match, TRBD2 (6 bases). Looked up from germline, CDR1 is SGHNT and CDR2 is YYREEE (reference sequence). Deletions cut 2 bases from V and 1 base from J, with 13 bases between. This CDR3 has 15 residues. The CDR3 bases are TGTGCCAGCAGCTTTCGAACTAGCAGGTCCTACGAGCAGTACTTC. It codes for CASSFRTSRSYEQYF. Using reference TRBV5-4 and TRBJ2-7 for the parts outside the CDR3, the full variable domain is ETGVTQSPTHLIKTRGQQVTLRCSSQSGHNTVSWYQQALGQGPQFIFQYYREEENGRGNFPPRFSGLQFPNYSSELNVNALELDDSALYLCASSFRTSRSYEQYFGPGTRLTVT.

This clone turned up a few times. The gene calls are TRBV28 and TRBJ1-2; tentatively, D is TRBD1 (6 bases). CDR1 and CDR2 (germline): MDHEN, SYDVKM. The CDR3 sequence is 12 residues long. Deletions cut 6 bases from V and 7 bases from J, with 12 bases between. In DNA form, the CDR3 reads TGTGCCAGCAGGGAACAGGGTCTTGGCTACACCTTC. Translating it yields CASREQGLGYTF.

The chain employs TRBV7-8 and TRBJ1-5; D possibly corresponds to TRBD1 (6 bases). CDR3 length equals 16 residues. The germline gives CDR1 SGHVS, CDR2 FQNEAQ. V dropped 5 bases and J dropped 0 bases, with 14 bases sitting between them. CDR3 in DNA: TGTGCCAGCAGCCCGAGGAAAGGGGGTAGCAATCAGCCCCAGCATTTT. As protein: CASSPRKGGSNQPQHF.

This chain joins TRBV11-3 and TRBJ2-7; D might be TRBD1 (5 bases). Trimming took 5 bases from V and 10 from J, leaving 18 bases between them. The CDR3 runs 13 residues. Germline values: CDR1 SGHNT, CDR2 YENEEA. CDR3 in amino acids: CASSPARLGEQYF. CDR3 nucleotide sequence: TGTGCCAGCAGCCCGGCACGGTTAGGGGAACAGTACTTC.

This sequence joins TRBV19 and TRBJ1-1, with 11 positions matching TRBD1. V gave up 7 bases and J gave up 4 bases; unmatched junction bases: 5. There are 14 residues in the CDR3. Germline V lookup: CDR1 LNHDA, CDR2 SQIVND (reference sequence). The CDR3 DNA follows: TGTGCCAGTACCCGGACAGGGGGCCGCACTGAAGCTTTCTTT. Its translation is CASTRTGGRTEAFF.

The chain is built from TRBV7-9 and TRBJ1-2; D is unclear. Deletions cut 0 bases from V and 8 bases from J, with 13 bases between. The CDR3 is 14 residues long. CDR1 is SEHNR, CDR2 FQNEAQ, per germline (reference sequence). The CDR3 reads CASSLAIEVRGYTF. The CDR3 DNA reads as TGTGCCAGCAGCTTAGCGATCGAGGTACGCGGCTACACCTTC.

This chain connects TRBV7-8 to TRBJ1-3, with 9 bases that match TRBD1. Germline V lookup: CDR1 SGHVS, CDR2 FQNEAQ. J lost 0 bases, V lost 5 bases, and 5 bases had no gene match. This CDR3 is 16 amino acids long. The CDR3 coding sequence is TGTGCCAGCAGCCAACAGGGGGCCTACTCTGGAAACACCATATATTTT. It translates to CASSQQGAYSGNTIYF.

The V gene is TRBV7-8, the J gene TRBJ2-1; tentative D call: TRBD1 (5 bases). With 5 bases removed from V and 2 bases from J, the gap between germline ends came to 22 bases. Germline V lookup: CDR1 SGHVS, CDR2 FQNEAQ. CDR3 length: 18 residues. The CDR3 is CASSLRMYQGSPYNEQFF. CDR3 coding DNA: TGTGCCAGCAGCCTCCGTATGTATCAGGGTAGTCCCTACAATGAGCAGTTCTTC.

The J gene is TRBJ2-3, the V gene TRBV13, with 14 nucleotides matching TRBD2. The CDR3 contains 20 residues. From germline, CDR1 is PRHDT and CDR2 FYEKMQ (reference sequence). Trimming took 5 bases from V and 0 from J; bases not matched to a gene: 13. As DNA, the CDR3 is TGTGCCAGCAGCCTTACCTCCGGACTAGCGGGAGGACAAAGCACAGATACGCAGTATTTT. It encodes CASSLTSGLAGGQSTDTQYF.

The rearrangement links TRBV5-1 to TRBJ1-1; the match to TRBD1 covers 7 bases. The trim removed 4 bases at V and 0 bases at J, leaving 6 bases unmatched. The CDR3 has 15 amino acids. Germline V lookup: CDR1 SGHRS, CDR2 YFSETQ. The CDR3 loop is CASSTGQELNTEAFF. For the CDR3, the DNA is TGCGCCAGCAGCACTGGACAGGAACTGAACACTGAAGCTTTCTTT.

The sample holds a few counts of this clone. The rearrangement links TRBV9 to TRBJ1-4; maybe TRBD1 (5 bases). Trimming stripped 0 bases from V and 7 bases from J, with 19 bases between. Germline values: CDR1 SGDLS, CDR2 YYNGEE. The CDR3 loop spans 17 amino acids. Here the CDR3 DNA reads TGTGCCAGCAGCGTAGGACATGGAGGAGGGGCGACTGAAAAACTGTTTTTT. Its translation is CASSVGHGGGATEKLFF.

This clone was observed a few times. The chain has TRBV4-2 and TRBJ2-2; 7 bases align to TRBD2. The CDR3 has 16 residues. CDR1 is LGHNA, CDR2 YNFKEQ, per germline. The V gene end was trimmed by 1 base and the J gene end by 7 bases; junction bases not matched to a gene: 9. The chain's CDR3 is CASSQGGQGGSGELFF. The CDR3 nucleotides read TGTGCCAGCAGCCAAGGTGGGCAGGGAGGGAGCGGGGAGCTGTTTTTT.

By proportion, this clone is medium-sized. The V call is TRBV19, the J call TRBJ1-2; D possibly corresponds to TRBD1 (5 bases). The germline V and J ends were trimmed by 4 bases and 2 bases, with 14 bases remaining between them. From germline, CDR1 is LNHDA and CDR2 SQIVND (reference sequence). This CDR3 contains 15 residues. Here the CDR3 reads CASSKSWGENYGYTF. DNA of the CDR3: TGTGCCAGTAGTAAGTCCTGGGGGGAGAACTATGGCTACACCTTC.

Written as DNA, the CDR3 is TGTGCCAGCAGTGACCCCAGCTATGGCTACACCTTC. Its translation: CASSDPSYGYTF. V gene TRBV6-4 combines with J gene TRBJ1-2; no reliable D call. V lost 2 bases to trimming and J lost 4 bases, with 5 bases between them. This CDR3 has 12 amino acids. CDR1 is MRHNA, CDR2 SNTAGT, per germline.

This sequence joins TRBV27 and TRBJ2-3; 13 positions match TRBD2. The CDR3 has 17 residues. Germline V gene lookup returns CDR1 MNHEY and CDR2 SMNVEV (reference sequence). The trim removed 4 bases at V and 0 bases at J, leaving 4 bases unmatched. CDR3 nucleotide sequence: TGTGCCAGCAGTTACCTGGGACTAGCGGGGAGCACAGATACGCAGTATTTT. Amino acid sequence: CASSYLGLAGSTDTQYF.